Below, one TCR beta chain is given with its context. The data were obtained in a study of T cell changes during pregnancy in multiple sclerosis. The repertoire was sequenced with immunoSEQ multiplex PCR; TCRdb's copy has only in-frame clones and lacks some. This repertoire shows about 48,000 clones, around 90% found once; its top ten account for around 1.2%. Germline lookup yields CDR1 SGHRS and CDR2 YFSETQ. With V trimmed by 7 bases and J by 1 base, 7 bases remained unmatched. The CDR3 loop spans 14 amino acids. Material: CD4+ T cells from peripheral blood mononuclear cells, obtained in the second trimester of pregnancy. The J gene is TRBJ2-5, the V gene TRBV5-1; 7 nucleotides agree with TRBD2. This receptor was obtained from a female donor with multiple sclerosis, enrolled in a pregnancy study. CDR3 in amino acids: CASAPGGSQETQYF. CDR3 DNA sequence: TGCGCCAGCGCCCCGGGGGGTTCCCAAGAGACCCAGTACTTC.